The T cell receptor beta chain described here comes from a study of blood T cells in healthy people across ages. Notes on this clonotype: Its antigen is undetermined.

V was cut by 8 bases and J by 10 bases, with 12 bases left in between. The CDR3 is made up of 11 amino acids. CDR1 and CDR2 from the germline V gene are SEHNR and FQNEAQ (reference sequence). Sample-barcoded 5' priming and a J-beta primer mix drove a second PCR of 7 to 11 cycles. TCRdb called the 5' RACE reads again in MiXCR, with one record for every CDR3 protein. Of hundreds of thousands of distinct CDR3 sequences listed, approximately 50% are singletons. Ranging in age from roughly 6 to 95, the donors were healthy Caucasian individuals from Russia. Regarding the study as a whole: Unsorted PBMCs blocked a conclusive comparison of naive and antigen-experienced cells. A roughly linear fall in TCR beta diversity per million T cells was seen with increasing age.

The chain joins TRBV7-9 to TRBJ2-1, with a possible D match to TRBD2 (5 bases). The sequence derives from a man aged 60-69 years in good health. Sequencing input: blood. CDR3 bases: TGTGCCAGCGGTCAGACGGGGGAGCAGTTCTTC. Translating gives CASGQTGEQFF.